This TCR beta chain was recovered during a study of response to subunit inactivated influenza vaccine. Details on this clonotype: Antigen unknown.

TCRdb reanalysed the RT-PCR reads using MiXCR and keeps one entry per CDR3 protein. The table shows hundreds of thousands of distinct CDR3 sequences, with 25% occurring only once. The CDR3 totals 14 residues. The germline CDR1 and CDR2 sequences are DFQATT and SNEGSKA (reference sequence). V was shortened by 1 base and J by 0 bases, with 7 bases between the two germline ends. Findings and limits, study-wide: Each seasonal influenza vaccination, the authors suggested, recruits few new T cells.

The rearrangement links TRBV20-1 to TRBJ1-5; unclear D gene. The input for sequencing was CD4+ T cells sorted from PBMCs, taken around 5 days after vaccination. This clonotype was sampled from a man between 50 and 59 years old who received an inactivated influenza vaccine. The DNA of the CDR3 is TGCAGTGCTAGAGCTCAGACTAGCAATCAGCCCCAGCATTTT. Amino acid sequence: CSARAQTSNQPQHF.